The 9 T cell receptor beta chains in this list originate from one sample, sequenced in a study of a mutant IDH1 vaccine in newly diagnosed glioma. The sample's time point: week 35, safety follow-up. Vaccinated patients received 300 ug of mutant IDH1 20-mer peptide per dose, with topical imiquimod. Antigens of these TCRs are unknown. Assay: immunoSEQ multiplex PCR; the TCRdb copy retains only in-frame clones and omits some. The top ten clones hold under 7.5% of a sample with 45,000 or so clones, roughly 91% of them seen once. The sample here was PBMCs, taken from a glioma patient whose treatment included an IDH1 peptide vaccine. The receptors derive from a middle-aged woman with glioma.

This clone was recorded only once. In DNA form, the CDR3 reads TGTGCCAGCGAAAGATCGGGACAAGGTAATGAGCAGTTCTTC. Translation: CASERSGQGNEQFF. The chain links TRBV2 to TRBJ2-1; the D gene is possibly TRBD1 (6 bases). This CDR3 spans 14 amino acids. The germline CDR1 and CDR2 sequences are SNHLY and FYNNEI. V was pared by 8 bases and J by 7 bases, with 18 bases between.

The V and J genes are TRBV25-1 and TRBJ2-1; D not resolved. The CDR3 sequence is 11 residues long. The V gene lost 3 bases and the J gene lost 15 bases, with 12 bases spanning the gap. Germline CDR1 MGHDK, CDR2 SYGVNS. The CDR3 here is CASSEVSLTFF. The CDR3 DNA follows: TGTGCCAGCAGTGAGGTCTCGCTAACGTTCTTC.

CDR3 sequence: CASSRQPVSGANVLTF. DNA of the CDR3: TGTGCCAGCAGCCGACAGCCGGTCTCTGGGGCCAACGTCCTGACTTTC. The chain couples TRBV2 to TRBJ2-6; D may be TRBD1 (5 bases). CDR3 length: 16 amino acids. Germline V gene lookup returns CDR1 SNHLY and CDR2 FYNNEI. The ends were cut back, 6 bases at V and 0 bases at J, with 12 bases in the middle.

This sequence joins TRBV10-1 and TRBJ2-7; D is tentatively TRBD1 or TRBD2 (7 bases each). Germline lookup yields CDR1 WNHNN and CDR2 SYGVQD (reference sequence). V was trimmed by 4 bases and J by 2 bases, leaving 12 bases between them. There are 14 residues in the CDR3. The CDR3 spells CASSGRGGPYEQYF. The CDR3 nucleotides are TGCGCCAGCAGTGGCAGGGGGGGGCCCTACGAGCAGTACTTC.

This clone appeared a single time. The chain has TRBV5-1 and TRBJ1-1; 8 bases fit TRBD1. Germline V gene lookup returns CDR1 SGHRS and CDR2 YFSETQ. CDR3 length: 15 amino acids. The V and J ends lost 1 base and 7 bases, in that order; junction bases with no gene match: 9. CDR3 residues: CASSLLSVTGVEAFF. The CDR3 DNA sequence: TGCGCCAGCAGCTTGTTAAGTGTGACAGGGGTTGAAGCTTTCTTT.

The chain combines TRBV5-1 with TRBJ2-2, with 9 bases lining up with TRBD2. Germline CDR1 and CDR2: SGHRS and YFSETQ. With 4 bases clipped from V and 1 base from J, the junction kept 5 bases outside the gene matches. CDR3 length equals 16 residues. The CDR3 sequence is CASSIGTSKNTGELFF. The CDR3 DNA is TGCGCCAGCAGCATAGGGACTAGCAAGAACACCGGGGAGCTGTTTTTT.

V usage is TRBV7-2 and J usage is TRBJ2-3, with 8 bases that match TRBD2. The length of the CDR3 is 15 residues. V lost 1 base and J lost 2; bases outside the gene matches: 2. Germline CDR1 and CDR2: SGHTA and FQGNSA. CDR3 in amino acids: CASSLGRGDTDTQYF. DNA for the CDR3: TGTGCCAGCAGCTTAGGGCGGGGGGACACAGATACGCAGTATTTT.

The CDR3 loop is CASSLEVGPGEQFF. CDR3 DNA sequence: TGTGCCAGCAGTTTAGAGGTAGGGCCCGGTGAGCAGTTCTTC. The genes are TRBV28 and TRBJ2-1; D gene unclear. The CDR3 covers 14 residues. The ends were cut back, 2 bases at V and 9 bases at J, with 14 bases in the middle. The germline gives CDR1 MDHEN, CDR2 SYDVKM.

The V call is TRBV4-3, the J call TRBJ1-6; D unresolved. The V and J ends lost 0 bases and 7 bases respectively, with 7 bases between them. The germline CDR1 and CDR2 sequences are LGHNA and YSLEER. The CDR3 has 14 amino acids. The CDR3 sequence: CASSQDFVNSPLHF. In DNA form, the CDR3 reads TGCGCCAGCAGCCAAGATTTCGTGAATTCACCCCTCCACTTT.